This T cell receptor beta chain was sequenced during a study of blood T cell repertoires in COVID-19. As originally analysed: Cell counts per sample came from amplifying reference gene primers. Libraries were prepared by immunoSEQ multiplex PCR; TCRdb keeps only in-frame clonotypes and omits some of them. Clonal size and the V and J genes are those of that table, whereas D and trimming came from the DNA. Of 250,000 to 350,000 clones in the sample, approximately 85% were seen once. It was during active infection that Seattle patients were enrolled and then longitudinally followed. Germline V gene lookup returns CDR1 LNHNV and CDR2 YYDKDF (reference sequence). Trimming took off 0 bases at V and 4 bases at J, with 13 bases between the two ends. This CDR3 contains 15 residues.

The sequence was obtained from a human donor with COVID-19, enrolled during active disease. The donor label of this sample is uncertain. The chain uses TRBV15 and TRBJ2-7; no firm D call. Sequencing used peripheral blood. This CDR3 reads CATSRDSVSEYEQYF. The CDR3 coding sequence is TGTGCCACCAGCAGAGATTCAGTGTCGGAGTACGAGCAGTACTTC.